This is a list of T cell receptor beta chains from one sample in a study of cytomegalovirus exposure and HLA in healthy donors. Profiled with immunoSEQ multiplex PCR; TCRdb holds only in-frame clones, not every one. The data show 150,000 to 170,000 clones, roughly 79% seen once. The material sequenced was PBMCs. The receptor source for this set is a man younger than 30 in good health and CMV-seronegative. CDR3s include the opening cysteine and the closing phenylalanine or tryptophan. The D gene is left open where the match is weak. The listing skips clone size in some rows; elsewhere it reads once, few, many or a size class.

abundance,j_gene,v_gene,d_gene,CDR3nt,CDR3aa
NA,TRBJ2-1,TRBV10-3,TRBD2,TGTGCCATCCGGGGACTAGCATCCAACCATGAGCAGTTCTTC,CAIRGLASNHEQFF
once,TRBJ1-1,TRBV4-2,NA,TGTGCCAGCAGCCCGAGCGCAGGGGAAGGATTTTTGGTTACTGAAGCTTTCTTT,CASSPSAGEGFLVTEAFF
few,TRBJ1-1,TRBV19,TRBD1,TGTGCCAGTAGTGCCTGGGACAGGGGGCTGGGAGAAGCTTTCTTT,CASSAWDRGLGEAFF
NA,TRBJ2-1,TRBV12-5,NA,TGTGCTAGTGGTTTGGGGACGGGGTCCTACAATGAGCAGTTCTTC,CASGLGTGSYNEQFF
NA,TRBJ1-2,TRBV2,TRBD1,TGTGCCAGCAGTGAGGGGGGACAGAGCTATGGCTACACCTTC,CASSEGGQSYGYTF
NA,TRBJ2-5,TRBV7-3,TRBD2,TGTGCCAGCAGCTTACAGCCGGCTAGCGGGGGGCCTGGGGGGACCCAGTACTTC,CASSLQPASGGPGGTQYF
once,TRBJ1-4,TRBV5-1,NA,TGCGCCAGCAAGGACGGGAGACCTGCAACTAATGAAAAACTGTTTTTT,CASKDGRPATNEKLFF
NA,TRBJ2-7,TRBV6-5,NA,TGTGCCAGCAGTTACAGGGGATACGAGCAGTACTTC,CASSYRGYEQYF
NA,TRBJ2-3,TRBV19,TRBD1,TGTGCCAGTAGCCCGGGACAGGGTCAAGATACGCAGTATTTT,CASSPGQGQDTQYF
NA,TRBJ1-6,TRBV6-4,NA,TGTGCCAGCAGTGACTCTAGTTTCGGGAACTCACCCCTCCACTTT,CASSDSSFGNSPLHF
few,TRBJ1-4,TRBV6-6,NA,TGTGCCAGCAGGGGGGGTTTTGCTAATGAAAAACTGTTTTTT,CASRGGFANEKLFF
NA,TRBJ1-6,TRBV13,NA,TGTGCCAGCAGCTTAGTTGTCAGAAGGGGTAATTCACCCCTCCACTTT,CASSLVVRRGNSPLHF
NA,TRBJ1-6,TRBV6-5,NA,TGTGCCAGCAGCCGAGATCCGGGACTAAATTCACCCCTCCACTTT,CASSRDPGLNSPLHF
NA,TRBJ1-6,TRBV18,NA,TGTGCCAGCTCACTACAGGACAGCACCGTACCCCTCCACTTT,CASSLQDSTVPLHF
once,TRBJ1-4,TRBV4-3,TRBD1,TGCGCCAGCAGCCAAGTCGGGACAGGGGTTGAAAAACTGTTTTTT,CASSQVGTGVEKLFF
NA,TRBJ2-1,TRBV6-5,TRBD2,TGTGCCAGCAGCATGGGAGGGGCGGGGTACAATGAGCAGTTCTTC,CASSMGGAGYNEQFF
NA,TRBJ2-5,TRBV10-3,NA,TGTGCCATCAGTGAGTCAGTAGGCACAGGGCGGGAGACCCAGTACTTC,CAISESVGTGRETQYF
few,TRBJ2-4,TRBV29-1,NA,TGCAGCGTTGAAGAGCTACGGGACATTCAGTACTTC,CSVEELRDIQYF
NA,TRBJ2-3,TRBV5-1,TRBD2,TGCGCCAGCAGCTTGAGCCTAGCGGGGCTGGGAGATACGCAGTATTTT,CASSLSLAGLGDTQYF
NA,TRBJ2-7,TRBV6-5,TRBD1,TGTGCCAGCAGTTTCACGGGACAGGGGTTCTACGAGCAGTACTTC,CASSFTGQGFYEQYF
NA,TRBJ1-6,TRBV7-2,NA,TGTGCCAGCAGAATTTCGGGTGGGGGCGCCCATAATTCACCCCTCCACTTT,CASRISGGGAHNSPLHF
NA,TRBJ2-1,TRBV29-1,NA,TGCAGCGTCGGCTCGGGTCAGTTCTTC,CSVGSGQFF
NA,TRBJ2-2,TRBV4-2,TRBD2,TGTGCCAGCAGCCATATGGTCGGGGGGGGCGAGGACACCGGGGAGCTGTTTTTT,CASSHMVGGGEDTGELFF
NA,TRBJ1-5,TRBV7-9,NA,TGTGCCAGCAGCTTAGCGGGAGATAGCAATCAGCCCCAGCATTTT,CASSLAGDSNQPQHF
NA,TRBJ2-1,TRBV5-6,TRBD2,TGTGCCAGCAGCAACGGACTAGCGGTTTCAACAGGCTACAATGAGCAGTTCTTC,CASSNGLAVSTGYNEQFF
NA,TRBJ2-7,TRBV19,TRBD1,TGTGCCAGTAGCGGGACAGGGGGCAGGTACGAGCAGTACTTC,CASSGTGGRYEQYF
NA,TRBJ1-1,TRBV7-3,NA,TGTGCCAGCAGCTTAGCGGGGGGGGCAGGCACTGAAGCTTTCTTT,CASSLAGGAGTEAFF
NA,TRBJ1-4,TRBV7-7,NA,TGTGCTAGCAGCGATAAGCAGCCCTGGGGAGGGCATGAAAAACTGTTTTTT,CASSDKQPWGGHEKLFF
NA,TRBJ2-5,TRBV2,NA,TGTGCCAGCAGTTACAGCCACCAAGAGACCCAGTACTTC,CASSYSHQETQYF
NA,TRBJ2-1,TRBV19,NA,TGTGCCAGTAGTATTGGTAGAAGCTCCTACAATGAGCAGTTCTTC,CASSIGRSSYNEQFF
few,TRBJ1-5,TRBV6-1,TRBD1,TGTGCCAGCAGTGAGTGGACAGGGCATCAGCCCCAGCATTTT,CASSEWTGHQPQHF
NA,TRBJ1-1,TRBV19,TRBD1,TGTGCCAGTAGTTCGGGACAGGGGTCAACGAAAGCTTTCTTT,CASSSGQGSTKAFF
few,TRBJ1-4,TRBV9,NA,TGTGCCAGCAGCGACCGCGGGGGAGGAGAAAAACTGTTTTTT,CASSDRGGGEKLFF
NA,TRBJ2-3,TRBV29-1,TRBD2,TGCAGCGTTGCAGGACTAGCGGGGGGGGATACGCAGTATTTT,CSVAGLAGGDTQYF
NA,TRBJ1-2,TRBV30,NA,TGTGCCTGGGACCGGGTAGGGGGTGGCTACACCTTC,CAWDRVGGGYTF
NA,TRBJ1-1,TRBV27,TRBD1,TGTGCCAGCAGTCCGACAGGGGGGGGAGCTTTCTTT,CASSPTGGGAFF
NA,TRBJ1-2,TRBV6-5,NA,TGTGCCAGCAGTTACTCCACAGACAGATACTATGGCTACACCTTC,CASSYSTDRYYGYTF
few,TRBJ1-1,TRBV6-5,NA,TGTGCCAGCATAGACACAGCCTACACTGAAGCTTTCTTT,CASIDTAYTEAFF
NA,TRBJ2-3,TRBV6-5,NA,TGTGCCAGCAGTACCAGAGATACGCAGTATTTT,CASSTRDTQYF
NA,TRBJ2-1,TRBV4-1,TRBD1,TGCGCCAGCAGCCCGCCGGGACAGTCCTACAATGAGCAGTTCTTC,CASSPPGQSYNEQFF
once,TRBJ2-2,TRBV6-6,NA,TGTGCCAGCAGAGGGGCGCGGAACACCGGGGAGCTGTTTTTT,CASRGARNTGELFF
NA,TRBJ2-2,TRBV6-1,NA,TGTGCCAGCGGGCCACGCACCGGGGAGCTGTTTTTT,CASGPRTGELFF
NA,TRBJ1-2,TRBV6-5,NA,TGTGCCAGCAGTTACTCGATCACAGGGATTAACTATGGCTACACCTTC,CASSYSITGINYGYTF
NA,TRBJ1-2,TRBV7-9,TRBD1,TGTGCCAGCAGCTTACGTTCGGGACAGGGGGCGGATGGCTACACCTTC,CASSLRSGQGADGYTF
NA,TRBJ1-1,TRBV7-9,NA,TGTGCCAGCAGCTTGGGACAACTGAACACTGAAGCTTTCTTT,CASSLGQLNTEAFF
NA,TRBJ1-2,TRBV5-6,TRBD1,TGTGCCAGCAGCCCACAGGGGGCTCACTATGGCTACACCTTC,CASSPQGAHYGYTF
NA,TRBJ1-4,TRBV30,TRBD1,TGTGCCTGGAGTCGCGGACAGGGGAATAATGAAAAACTGTTTTTT,CAWSRGQGNNEKLFF
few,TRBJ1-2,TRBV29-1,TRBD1,TGCAGCGTTGAAGGCAGGGGGCTAAACTATGGCTACACCTTC,CSVEGRGLNYGYTF
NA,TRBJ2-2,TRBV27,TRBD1,TGTGCCAGCAGTACAAGACAGGGGGCGCTCACCGGGGAGCTGTTTTTT,CASSTRQGALTGELFF
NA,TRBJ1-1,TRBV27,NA,TGTGCCAGCAGCGAGGGGAACACTGAAGCTTTCTTT,CASSEGNTEAFF
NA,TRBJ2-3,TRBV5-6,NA,TGTGCCAGCAGCTTGCCAGGGGTTACAGATACGCAGTATTTT,CASSLPGVTDTQYF
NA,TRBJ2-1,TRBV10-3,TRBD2,TGTGCCATCTGTGAGGAGGCTAGCGGGGGGGCTTACAATGAGCAGTTCTTC,CAICEEASGGAYNEQFF
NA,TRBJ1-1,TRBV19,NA,TGTGCCAGTAGACAAAACACTGAAGCTTTCTTT,CASRQNTEAFF